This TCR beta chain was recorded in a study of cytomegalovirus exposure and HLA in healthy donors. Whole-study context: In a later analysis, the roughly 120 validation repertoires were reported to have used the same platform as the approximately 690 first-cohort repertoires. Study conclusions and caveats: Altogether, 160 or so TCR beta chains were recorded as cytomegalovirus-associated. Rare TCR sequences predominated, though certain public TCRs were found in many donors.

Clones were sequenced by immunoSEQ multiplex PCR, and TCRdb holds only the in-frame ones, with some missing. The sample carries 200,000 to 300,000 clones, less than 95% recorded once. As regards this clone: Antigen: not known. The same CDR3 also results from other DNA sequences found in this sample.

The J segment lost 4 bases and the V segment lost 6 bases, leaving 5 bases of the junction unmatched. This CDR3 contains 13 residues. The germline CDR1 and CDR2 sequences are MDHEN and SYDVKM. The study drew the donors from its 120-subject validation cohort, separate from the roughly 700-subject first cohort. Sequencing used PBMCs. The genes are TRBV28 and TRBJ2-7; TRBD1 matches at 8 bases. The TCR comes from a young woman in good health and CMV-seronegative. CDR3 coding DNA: TGTGCCAGCAGCCTCGGGACAGGATACGAGCAGTACTTC. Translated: CASSLGTGYEQYF.